The 24 T cell receptor beta chains listed next were all sequenced from one sample in a study of CD8+ T cells in alopecia areata. As to treatment: oral pan-JAK inhibitor, 5-10 mg twice daily. The sequencing template was cDNA reverse transcribed from extracted RNA. This table comes from immunoSEQ multiplex PCR, and its TCRdb copy is limited to in-frame clones, with some not included. The profile covers roughly 200,000 clones, with about 48% appearing a single time and roughly a tenth taken by the ten largest. The sequences come from CD8+ T cells sorted from blood, collected at week 24, from a patient treated with tofacitinib. All receptors derive from a human donor with alopecia areata.

This chain connects TRBV13 to TRBJ2-2; TRBD2 matches 8 bases. After removal of 5 bases from V and 6 bases from J, the junction contained 5 bases not matched to a gene. The CDR3 is made up of 14 amino acids. The germline V gene has CDR1 PRHDT and CDR2 FYEKMQ (reference sequence). CDR3 coding DNA: TGTGCCAGCAGCCAGAGACTAGCGCCCGGGGAGCTGTTTTTT. Translating gives CASSQRLAPGELFF.

The V and J genes are TRBV30 and TRBJ1-2; a possible D gene is TRBD1 (5 bases). Germline V gene data show CDR1 as GTSNPN and CDR2 as SVGIG (reference sequence). The CDR3 is 13 amino acids. Trimming cost V 1 base and J 5 bases, with 11 bases left between them. CDR3 nucleotide sequence: TGTGCCTGGAGTGACACAGAGGGGTATGGCTACACCTTC. Its protein product is CAWSDTEGYGYTF.

The V gene is TRBV30, the J gene TRBJ2-1; D not resolved. The CDR3 contains 12 residues. Germline values: CDR1 GTSNPN, CDR2 SVGIG (reference sequence). V shed 3 bases and J shed 5 bases, with 8 bases lying between them. The CDR3 protein is CAWSSSNNEQFF. As DNA, the CDR3 is TGTGCCTGGAGCTCATCTAACAATGAGCAGTTCTTC.

The CDR3 loop reads CAWKDRAVPEAFF. The DNA for the CDR3 is TGTGCCTGGAAAGACAGGGCTGTTCCTGAAGCTTTCTTT. This chain joins TRBV30 and TRBJ1-1, with 7 bases lining up with TRBD1. J gave up 6 bases and V 4 bases, and 8 bases lay outside the gene matches. CDR1 and CDR2 from the germline V gene are GTSNPN and SVGIG (reference sequence). CDR3 length equals 13 residues.

CDR3: CASSPDRVAYGYTF. CDR3 nucleotides: TGTGCCAGCAGTCCCGACAGGGTAGCCTATGGCTACACCTTC. The rearrangement uses TRBV27 and TRBJ1-2; 7 bases line up with TRBD1. CDR1 and CDR2 (germline): MNHEY, SMNVEV (reference sequence). Germline trimming cut 5 bases from V and 4 bases from J; bases unmatched to any gene: 7. This CDR3 is built from 14 residues.

The chain couples TRBV2 to TRBJ1-6; the D is unclear. Deletions cut 0 bases from V and 0 bases from J, with 6 bases between. Germline assignment: CDR1 SNHLY and CDR2 FYNNEI. The length of the CDR3 is 16 residues. This CDR3 is CASSEAASSYNSPLHF. CDR3 in DNA: TGTGCCAGCAGTGAAGCGGCAAGCTCCTATAATTCACCCCTCCACTTT. Variable domain in full (rest from reference TRBV2 and TRBJ1-6): EPEVTQTPSHQVTQMGQEVILRCVPISNHLYFYWYRQILGQKVEFLVSFYNNEISEKSEIFDDQFSVERPDGSNFTLKIRSTKLEDSAMYFCASSEAASSYNSPLHFGNGTRLTVT.

This clone was detected only a few times. The J gene is TRBJ2-7, the V gene TRBV25-1; D is uncertain. CDR1 MGHDK and CDR2 SYGVNS come from the germline V gene. The CDR3 extends over 14 amino acids. Trimming stripped 3 bases from V and 6 bases from J, with 15 bases between. CDR3 in DNA: TGTGCCAGCAGTGATCGTTTCGTCAGAGGCGAGCAGTACTTC. Translation: CASSDRFVRGEQYF.

The chain links TRBV29-1 to TRBJ2-7, with D maybe TRBD1 (6 bases). The CDR3 is 13 amino acids. V lost 5 bases and J lost 0, with 11 bases in between. Germline-derived CDR1 and CDR2 are SQVTM and ANQGSEA. The CDR3 sequence: CSVRTDSSYEQYF. DNA for the CDR3: TGCAGCGTTAGGACAGATAGCTCCTACGAGCAGTACTTC.

This clone has a handful of counts. The CDR3 DNA is TGTGCCAGCAGCGAAACAGGGGGCGGCGAGACCCAGTACTTC. Translated, it gives CASSETGGGETQYF. This chain joins TRBV7-3 and TRBJ2-5, with TRBD1 matching 9 bases. The CDR3 length is 14 residues. J gave up 5 bases and V 5 bases, and 6 bases lay outside the gene matches. Germline CDR1 and CDR2: SGHTA and FQGTGA.

This chain links TRBV14 with TRBJ2-7; no clear D. V was clipped by 1 base and J by 9 bases, with 7 bases between them. The germline CDR1 and CDR2 sequences are SGHDN and FVKESK. This CDR3 comprises 11 residues. This CDR3 is CASSQGSWQYF. The CDR3 DNA reads as TGTGCCAGCAGCCAAGGGAGTTGGCAGTACTTC.

V and J are TRBV25-1 and TRBJ2-7; 7 bases align to TRBD1. The CDR3 extends over 12 amino acids. Germline V gene data show CDR1 as MGHDK and CDR2 as SYGVNS. V was clipped by 8 bases and J by 4 bases; unmatched bases: 5. CDR3 loop: CASARGMYEQYF. For the CDR3, the DNA is TGTGCCAGCGCCAGGGGGATGTACGAGCAGTACTTC.

The J gene is TRBJ1-2, the V gene TRBV5-1, with 9 bases aligning to TRBD1. Trimming took 4 bases from V and 4 from J; bases not matched to a gene: 8. The CDR3 extends over 15 amino acids. Germline V gene lookup returns CDR1 SGHRS and CDR2 YFSETQ. The CDR3 nucleotides are TGCGCCAGCAGCCCCCTGGGACAGGGTATCTATGGCTACACCTTC. Protein sequence: CASSPLGQGIYGYTF.

With regard to this clone: Different DNA sequences within this sample yield the same CDR3. This chain connects TRBV4-3 to TRBJ2-7; 10 nucleotides align to TRBD1. This CDR3 spans 15 amino acids. With V trimmed by 1 base and J by 2 bases, 2 bases remained unmatched. From germline, CDR1 is LGHNA and CDR2 YSLEER. CDR3 coding DNA: TGCGCCAGCAGCCAAGGGACAGGGGGGGCCTACGAGCAGTACTTC. It is translated as CASSQGTGGAYEQYF.

This clone was seen more than once but under ten times. The V and J genes are TRBV9 and TRBJ2-1; D might be TRBD1 (5 bases). The germline gives CDR1 SGDLS, CDR2 YYNGEE. This CDR3 comprises 13 residues. Trimming took off 0 bases at V and 13 bases at J, with 14 bases between the two ends. The CDR3 region is CASSVEVGATQFF. CDR3 sequence (DNA): TGTGCCAGCAGCGTAGAGGTAGGGGCCACCCAGTTCTTC.

The J gene is TRBJ2-1, the V gene TRBV7-8; 7 nucleotides align to TRBD1. V was pared by 1 base and J by 14 bases, with 2 bases of the junction left unmatched. The CDR3 length is 11 residues. Per germline, CDR1 SGHVS and CDR2 FQNEAQ. The CDR3 sequence: CASSLGQGEFF. CDR3 DNA: TGTGCCAGCAGCTTAGGCCAGGGGGAGTTCTTC. Drawing the rest from reference TRBV7-8 and TRBJ2-1, the complete variable domain is GAGVSQSPRYKVAKRGQDVALRCDPISGHVSLFWYQQALGQGPEFLTYFQNEAQLDKSGLPSDRFFAERPEGSVSTLKIQRTQQEDSAVYLCASSLGQGEFFGPGTRLTVL.

The V and J genes are TRBV6-5 and TRBJ2-3; the D gene is possibly TRBD2 (6 bases). V was trimmed by 4 bases and J by 1 base, leaving 15 bases between them. Germline CDR1 MNHEY, CDR2 SVGAGI. This CDR3 region has 16 residues. CDR3 sequence: CASSFAGTFGTDTQYF. For the CDR3, the DNA is TGTGCCAGCAGTTTCGCCGGGACTTTTGGCACAGATACGCAGTATTTT.

The chain combines TRBV7-9 with TRBJ2-1, with 8 positions matching TRBD2. The CDR3 is 15 residues long. Germline V CDR1 and CDR2: SEHNR, FQNEAQ (reference sequence). Trimming removed 4 bases from V and 6 bases from J; junction bases left unmatched: 8. This CDR3 is CASSSPGGYSNEQFF. The DNA for the CDR3 is TGTGCCAGCAGCTCCCCGGGGGGGTACTCCAATGAGCAGTTCTTC.

The V call is TRBV4-3, the J call TRBJ1-4; D unresolved. Germline V CDR1 and CDR2: LGHNA, YSLEER. The CDR3 is 15 amino acids. V was shortened by 2 bases and J by 4 bases, with 11 bases between the two germline ends. The CDR3 protein is CASSQRAGINEKLFF. The CDR3 nucleotides read TGCGCCAGCAGCCAACGGGCGGGCATTAATGAAAAACTGTTTTTT.

The chain carries TRBV6-6 and TRBJ1-1; D gene unclear. Trimming shortened V by 2 bases and J by 4 bases, and 11 bases separated the two germline ends. CDR3 length: 14 amino acids. Germline CDR1 is MNHNY and CDR2 is SVGAGI (reference sequence). CDR3 loop: CASSYGGQVTEAFF. The CDR3, as DNA: TGTGCCAGCAGTTACGGCGGGCAGGTCACTGAAGCTTTCTTT.

This clone was found a few times. The V gene is TRBV4-3, the J gene TRBJ1-1; the D gene is possibly TRBD1 (5 bases). V lost 1 base and J 5 bases, leaving 8 bases between the germline ends. Germline CDR1 and CDR2: LGHNA and YSLEER. This CDR3 region has 13 residues. The CDR3 coding sequence is TGCGCCAGCAGCCAAGGATGGGGGACTGAAGCTTTCTTT. This translates into CASSQGWGTEAFF.

The gene calls are TRBV30 and TRBJ2-2; perhaps TRBD1 as D (6 bases). V was clipped by 7 bases and J by 6 bases, with 15 bases between them. The germline V gene encodes CDR1 GTSNPN and CDR2 SVGIG (reference sequence). CDR3 length: 13 residues. CDR3 sequence: CASDLQGPGELFF. CDR3 in DNA: TGTGCCTCCGACTTACAGGGTCCCGGGGAGCTGTTTTTT.

The chain is built from TRBV30 and TRBJ1-6; tentatively, D is TRBD1 (5 bases). The CDR3 consists of 13 residues. Germline CDR1 reads GTSNPN; CDR2 reads SVGIG (reference sequence). Trimming shortened V by 1 base and J by 7 bases, and 8 bases separated the two germline ends. For the CDR3, the DNA is TGTGCCTGGAGTGACAGGTCGAATTCACCCCTCCACTTT. Translating gives CAWSDRSNSPLHF.

The chain has TRBV4-2 and TRBJ2-1; 16 nucleotides line up with TRBD2. Trimming at V came to 0 bases and at J to 8 bases, leaving 10 bases not matched to a gene. CDR1 is LGHNA and CDR2 is YNFKEQ in the germline V gene. CDR3 length: 19 residues. CDR3 amino acids: CASSQESGTSGGAFDEQFF. The CDR3 nucleotides are TGTGCCAGCAGCCAAGAAAGCGGGACTAGCGGGGGGGCCTTCGATGAGCAGTTCTTC.

This chain connects TRBV4-3 to TRBJ2-3; D is unresolved. Per the germline V gene, CDR1 is LGHNA and CDR2 is YSLEER. The CDR3 extends over 14 amino acids. Trimming shortened V by 1 base and J by 2 bases, and 7 bases separated the two germline ends. In nucleotides, the CDR3 is TGCGCCAGCAGCCAAGTCAGGACCACAGATACGCAGTATTTT. It codes for CASSQVRTTDTQYF.